Listed here are 26 T cell receptor beta chains from one sample, sequenced in a study of T cell repertoires and HLA-DP antigens (dated by TCRdb to 2017 to 2018). Library generation was performed with the immunoSEQ multiplex PCR assay. What TCRdb holds here is the immuneACCESS table cut down to in-frame rearrangements. Part of the clones is not present; checked against another copy, under half of the missing clones reflect an unresolved V gene, and the others are unexplained. The sample table holds about 73,000 clones, of which 80% were seen once. The top ten clonotypes cover roughly 1.5% of the sample. These receptors have no identified antigens. The specimen was CD4+ T cells from PBMCs. Receptors were obtained from a man aged 55-75 years in good health and CMV-seronegative.

The chain is built from TRBV27 and TRBJ1-6; no definite D call. Germline CDR1 reads MNHEY; CDR2 reads SMNVEV (reference sequence). This CDR3 has 17 residues. Trimming removed 5 bases at V and 5 bases at J, with 19 bases between. The DNA of the CDR3 is TGTGCCAGCAGTATCTCGGACCCCACGGGAGATAATTCACCCCTCCACTTT. Amino acids: CASSISDPTGDNSPLHF.

The rearrangement links TRBV29-1 to TRBJ1-1; D uncertain. Looked up from germline, CDR1 is SQVTM and CDR2 is ANQGSEA. V was pared by 6 bases and J by 0 bases, with 14 bases between. The CDR3 contains 14 residues. CDR3 in amino acids: CSVYPGPVNTEAFF. The CDR3 DNA is TGCAGCGTCTACCCAGGTCCGGTGAACACTGAAGCTTTCTTT.

This clone has just one count. The chain recombines TRBV7-2 with TRBJ2-7, with a tentative D call TRBD2 (6 bases). This CDR3 region has 13 residues. Germline CDR1 reads SGHTA; CDR2 reads FQGNSA. The V gene lost 3 bases and the J gene lost 7 bases, with 13 bases spanning the gap. The CDR3 here is CASSFGGVREQYF. As DNA, the CDR3 is TGTGCCAGCAGCTTCGGCGGGGTGAGAGAGCAGTACTTC.

The chain joins TRBV7-2 to TRBJ2-5; no firm D call. V gave up 5 bases and J gave up 2 bases, with 9 bases separating them. Germline CDR1 is SGHTA and CDR2 is FQGNSA. The CDR3 is 13 amino acids. DNA for the CDR3: TGTGCCAGCAGCGCCAGAAGACAAGAGACCCAGTACTTC. It specifies CASSARRQETQYF.

The chain is built from TRBV25-1 and TRBJ2-2, with D possibly TRBD1 on 5 matching bases. Germline-derived CDR1 and CDR2 are MGHDK and SYGVNS. The V gene lost 4 bases and the J gene lost 5 bases, with 11 bases spanning the gap. This CDR3 spans 14 amino acids. The chain's CDR3 is CASSVPGWTGELFF. Here the CDR3 DNA reads TGTGCCAGCAGTGTACCAGGGTGGACCGGGGAGCTGTTTTTT. The whole variable domain, filled in from reference TRBV25-1 and TRBJ2-2, reads EADIYQTPRYLVIGTGKKITLECSQTMGHDKMYWYQQDPGMELHLIHYSYGVNSTEKGDLSSESTVSRIRTEHFPLTLESARPSHTSQYLCASSVPGWTGELFFGEGSRLTVL.

The chain uses TRBV15 and TRBJ1-2; possibly TRBD1 for D (6 bases). This CDR3 has 14 residues. The ends were cut back, 6 bases at V and 4 bases at J, with 15 bases in the middle. Germline CDR1 reads LNHNV; CDR2 reads YYDKDF (reference sequence). Written as DNA, the CDR3 is TGTGCCACCAGTACAGGGAGTGTCCTCTATGGCTACACCTTC. It is translated as CATSTGSVLYGYTF. Drawing the rest from reference TRBV15 and TRBJ1-2, the complete variable domain is DAMVIQNPRYQVTQFGKPVTLSCSQTLNHNVMYWYQQKSSQAPKLLFHYYDKDFNNEADTPDNFQSRRPNTSFCFLDIRSPGLGDTAMYLCATSTGSVLYGYTFGSGTRLTVV.

This clone was counted only a few times. V gene TRBV5-4 combines with J gene TRBJ2-2; 14 nucleotides line up with TRBD2. Germline CDR1 is SGHNT and CDR2 is YYREEE (reference sequence). The CDR3 totals 17 residues. J gave up 4 bases and V 4 bases, and 6 bases lay outside the gene matches. This CDR3 reads CASSQRTSGGSTGELFF. The DNA for the CDR3 is TGTGCCAGCAGCCAAAGGACTAGCGGGGGGAGCACCGGGGAGCTGTTTTTT.

The rearrangement links TRBV7-9 to TRBJ1-1, with D perhaps TRBD1 (5 bases). Germline CDR1 and CDR2: SEHNR and FQNEAQ (reference sequence). The CDR3 length is 12 residues. Trimming pared 5 bases from V and 7 bases from J, leaving 11 bases between. CDR3 sequence reads: CASSPAGDEAFF. In DNA, the CDR3 is TGTGCCAGCAGCCCAGCGGGGGATGAAGCTTTCTTT.

The chain uses TRBV30 and TRBJ2-1; 8 positions match TRBD2. The junction had 4 bases not matched to a gene; V was cut back by 7 bases and J by 5 bases. Germline assignment: CDR1 GTSNPN and CDR2 SVGIG (reference sequence). CDR3 size: 12 residues. CDR3 sequence (DNA): TGTGCCTCGGGAGGGGCAAACAATGAGCAGTTCTTC. It specifies CASGGANNEQFF.

The genes are TRBV25-1 and TRBJ2-5, with D tentatively TRBD2 (5 bases). Trimming pared 5 bases from V and 7 bases from J, leaving 17 bases between. CDR3 length: 14 residues. CDR1 and CDR2 (germline): MGHDK, SYGVNS. The CDR3 sequence is CASSRPEGFGTQYF. CDR3 nucleotides: TGTGCCAGCAGTCGACCCGAGGGTTTCGGGACCCAGTACTTC.

This chain links TRBV6-1 with TRBJ2-5; D could derive from TRBD1 or TRBD2 (6 bases each). Looked up from germline, CDR1 is MNHNS and CDR2 is SASEGT. The CDR3 runs to 17 residues. Trimming cost V 0 bases and J 5 bases, with 19 bases left between them. The CDR3 nucleotides are TGTGCCAGCAGTGAAGCGACGATGGCAGGGGCGGGGGAGACCCAGTACTTC. This gives the protein CASSEATMAGAGETQYF.

This clone was seen a few times. The chain uses TRBV7-6 and TRBJ2-5, with 13 bases that match TRBD2. CDR1 is SGHVS and CDR2 is FNYEAQ in the germline V gene. CDR3 length equals 16 residues. The trim removed 5 bases at V and 5 bases at J, leaving 8 bases unmatched. The CDR3 loop is CASSPTSGRSGETQYF. In DNA, the CDR3 is TGTGCCAGCAGCCCGACTAGCGGGAGGTCCGGGGAGACCCAGTACTTC.

The chain joins TRBV4-1 to TRBJ2-2, with TRBD2 as a possible D gene (6 bases). Germline V gene data show CDR1 as MGHRA and CDR2 as YSYEKL. Trimming took 1 base from V and 4 from J, leaving 16 bases between them. The CDR3 consists of 17 residues. In nucleotides, the CDR3 is TGCGCCAGCAGCCAAGGTATGACGGGAGTCCGCACCGGGGAGCTGTTTTTT. It is translated as CASSQGMTGVRTGELFF.

V gene TRBV10-3 combines with J gene TRBJ2-2; 9 bases fit TRBD1. The CDR3 loop spans 16 amino acids. The germline V gene has CDR1 ENHRY and CDR2 SYGVKD. Trimming took 3 bases from V and 3 from J; bases not matched to a gene: 5. Here the CDR3 reads CAISDRTGADTGELFF. CDR3 in DNA: TGTGCCATCAGTGACCGGACAGGGGCCGACACCGGGGAGCTGTTTTTT.

The rearrangement links TRBV7-2 to TRBJ2-3; 8 nucleotides line up with TRBD2. CDR3 length: 14 amino acids. The germline gives CDR1 SGHTA, CDR2 FQGNSA. J lost 4 bases, V lost 5 bases, and 5 bases had no gene match. The CDR3, as DNA: TGTGCCAGCAGCGACGGACTAGCAGCAGATACGCAGTATTTT. Its translation is CASSDGLAADTQYF.

CDR3 sequence: CASRGPNQPQHF. The DNA of the CDR3 is TGTGCCAGCAGGGGCCCAAATCAGCCCCAGCATTTT. The chain combines TRBV6-1 with TRBJ1-5; D call uncertain. V dropped 6 bases and J dropped 4 bases, with 7 bases sitting between them. Germline CDR1 is MNHNS and CDR2 is SASEGT. The CDR3 contains 12 residues.

The V gene is TRBV9, the J gene TRBJ2-7, with 7 bases aligning to TRBD1. Germline lookup yields CDR1 SGDLS and CDR2 YYNGEE. There are 14 residues in the CDR3. V gave up 3 bases and J gave up 3 bases; unmatched junction bases: 6. The CDR3 sequence: CASSERDSLYEQYF. CDR3 sequence (DNA): TGTGCCAGCAGCGAGAGGGACAGCCTCTACGAGCAGTACTTC.

The J gene is TRBJ1-6, the V gene TRBV11-2; no reliable D call. There are 19 residues in the CDR3. The V gene's germline CDR1 is SGHAT and CDR2 FQNNGV. Trimming shortened V by 7 bases and J by 1 base, and 23 bases separated the two germline ends. CDR3 sequence: CASTSGVSGRRSYNSPLHF. The CDR3 bases are TGTGCCAGCACCTCTGGGGTGTCCGGCAGGAGGTCCTATAATTCACCCCTCCACTTT.

This chain connects TRBV11-2 to TRBJ1-4; no clear D gene. The CDR3 has 13 amino acids. Trimming removed 7 bases at V and 8 bases at J, with 14 bases between. The germline CDR1 and CDR2 sequences are SGHAT and FQNNGV. The CDR3 sequence is CASTSGGREKLFF. In DNA, the CDR3 is TGTGCCAGCACTTCTGGTGGCCGGGAAAAACTGTTTTTT.

This sequence joins TRBV5-1 and TRBJ2-5; the match to TRBD1 covers 8 bases. The CDR3 has 16 residues. Germline V gene lookup returns CDR1 SGHRS and CDR2 YFSETQ. Trimming at V came to 4 bases and at J to 4 bases, leaving 12 bases not matched to a gene. The CDR3 DNA reads TGCGCCAGCAGCCGAACGGGACAGGCTTCCGGAGAGACCCAGTACTTC. Its protein is CASSRTGQASGETQYF.

By sample share, this clone is medium-sized (0.01 to 0.1%). CDR3 bases: TGTGCCAGCAGCTTAGAGTTCCGAGGGGAAAAACTGTTTTTT. Translation: CASSLEFRGEKLFF. J is TRBJ1-4 and V is TRBV7-2; D call uncertain. The CDR3 runs 14 residues. Trimming stripped 1 base from V and 8 bases from J, with 11 bases between. Germline-derived CDR1 and CDR2 are SGHTA and FQGNSA.

The genes are TRBV2 and TRBJ1-5, with D uncertain. CDR1 is SNHLY, CDR2 FYNNEI, per germline. CDR3 length: 15 amino acids. V shed 5 bases and J shed 0 bases, with 11 bases lying between them. The CDR3 region has the DNA TGTGCCAGCAGTCTAGTGCGTGGTAGCAATCAGCCCCAGCATTTT. The encoded protein is CASSLVRGSNQPQHF.

This sequence joins TRBV28 and TRBJ2-7; maybe TRBD1 (6 bases). Germline V gene data show CDR1 as MDHEN and CDR2 as SYDVKM. V lost 7 bases and J lost 4, with 20 bases in between. This CDR3 is built from 15 residues. The CDR3 DNA sequence: TGTGCCAGCATCCGCAGGGACAAGGGCCCTTACGAGCAGTACTTC. Translation gives CASIRRDKGPYEQYF.

V is TRBV4-1 and J is TRBJ2-7, with TRBD2 as a possible D gene (5 bases). Germline CDR1 MGHRA, CDR2 YSYEKL. The CDR3 is 14 residues long. Trimming removed 3 bases at V and 6 bases at J, with 15 bases between. The CDR3 DNA follows: TGCGCCAGCAGCCAGCAGGTAGGGAGCGTCGAGCAGTACTTC. Protein: CASSQQVGSVEQYF.

V and J are TRBV29-1 and TRBJ2-3, with D possibly matching TRBD1 (6 bases). This CDR3 is 11 amino acids long. Trimming left V 4 bases short and J 4 bases short, with 6 bases between. CDR1 is SQVTM and CDR2 is ANQGSEA in the germline V gene. Here the CDR3 reads CSVGQADTQYF. The CDR3 DNA follows: TGCAGCGTTGGACAGGCAGATACGCAGTATTTT.

This chain connects TRBV6-1 to TRBJ2-2; 8 nucleotides match TRBD1. The CDR3 covers 14 residues. The germline V gene has CDR1 MNHNS and CDR2 SASEGT. With V trimmed by 5 bases and J by 6 bases, 5 bases remained unmatched. The DNA for the CDR3 is TGTGCCAGCAGTCAGACAGGGGTGGCCGGGGAGCTGTTTTTT. Protein product: CASSQTGVAGELFF.